The clone carrying this TCR beta chain was counted only a few times. Its antigen is still unknown. Individual cDNA molecules were tagged with unique molecular identifiers, the study reported. TCRdb re-derived calls from the 5' RACE reads in MiXCR, one entry per CDR3 protein. The sample comprises about 83,000 distinct CDR3 sequences, more than 12% of which are singletons, and about 3% rests with the top ten. These data come from a study of early T cells in non-severe SARS-CoV-2 infection. The study, taken as a whole, reports: Anti-spike CD8 specificities were favored by VDJdb matching, whose results missed private and CD4 specificities.

Input material: whole blood. This receptor was obtained from an adult who was a healthcare worker with PCR-confirmed SARS-CoV-2 infection or an uninfected control (not recorded which).

This CDR3 is CSVEERWKRERDTQYF. The DNA of the CDR3 is TGCAGCGTTGAAGAGAGGTGGAAGCGGGAGCGCGATACGCAGTATTTT. V and J are TRBV29-1 and TRBJ2-3, with 8 bases matching TRBD2. The CDR3 has 16 residues. V gave up 0 bases and J gave up 6 bases; unmatched junction bases: 11. Germline loops: CDR1 SQVTM, CDR2 ANQGSEA.